This entry concerns a single T cell receptor beta chain. The data are from a study of blood T cell repertoires in COVID-19. Study as a whole: Nucleic acid was either cDNA or gDNA, and it came from T cells, B-cell-depleted T cells, or PBMCs.

Germline loops: CDR1 SGHNT, CDR2 YYREEE (reference sequence). The CDR3 is made up of 15 amino acids. V was clipped by 7 bases and J by 2 bases; unmatched bases: 7. TCRdb's table, derived via immunoSEQ multiplex PCR, lists solely in-frame clones and lacks some. The sample lists roughly 150,000 clones; around 80% were seen once. This rearrangement joins TRBV5-4 to TRBJ2-1; TRBD2 matches 9 bases. Sequencing used PBMCs or T cells enriched from blood (not recorded which). The sequence was obtained from a woman aged 65 to 85 in a cohort exposed to, infected with or recovered from COVID-19 (not recorded which). The CDR3 protein is CASYGGLATYNEQFF. Here the CDR3 DNA reads TGTGCCAGCTATGGTGGACTAGCGACCTACAATGAGCAGTTCTTC. The variable domain in full, with the rest retrieved from reference TRBV5-4 and TRBJ2-1, is ETGVTQSPTHLIKTRGQQVTLRCSSQSGHNTVSWYQQALGQGPQFIFQYYREEENGRGNFPPRFSGLQFPNYSSELNVNALELDDSALYLCASYGGLATYNEQFFGPGTRLTVL.